This T cell receptor (beta chain) was captured in a study of neurological immune-mediated disorders. The study's findings and limits: Multiple sclerosis was found to have the least TCR clonal expansion, below healthy controls, and HTLV-1-associated myelopathy the most.

CDR1 is LGHNA, CDR2 YNFKEQ, per germline. Trimming stripped 5 bases from V and 2 bases from J, with 13 bases between. CDR3 length: 14 residues. As for time point: longitudinal time-point 3. The unsorted libraries were prepared from 2 million PBMCs (stored at -80 C). 5'RACE generated cDNA with 10-nucleotide random UMIs. The output of every sequencing run, over 160 million TCR-beta sequences, came from 15-18 subjects. TCRdb independently ran MiXCR on the 5' RACE reads; one entry per CDR3 protein. The sample yields around 100,000 distinct CDR3 sequences, 9.5% to 14% seen once. To note about this clonotype: Its antigen is as yet unknown.

The sequence was collected from a female donor with HTLV-1-associated myelopathy (HAM/TSP). Sequenced sample: PBMCs. V gene TRBV4-2 combines with J gene TRBJ2-7, with D possibly matching TRBD2 (5 bases). The CDR3, as DNA: TGTGCCAGCAGCAACCGGGAAGGTGCCTACGAGCAGTACTTC. This gives the protein CASSNREGAYEQYF.